Listed below are T cell receptor beta chains from one sample, sequenced in a study of blood T cell repertoires in COVID-19. Generated by immunoSEQ multiplex PCR, the TCRdb table keeps only in-frame clones and is missing some. The table records approximately 200,000 clones, 80% to 90% of them present only once. Source material: PBMCs or T cells enriched from blood (not recorded which). The origin of the receptors is a man aged 25-45 years in a cohort exposed to, infected with or recovered from COVID-19 (not recorded which). Each CDR3 is given with its conserved first and last residue. The order of the fields is V gene, D gene, clone size, CDR3 length, J gene, CDR3 protein, CDR3 DNA. A D gene is named only where the DNA matches it firmly. Rows may omit the clone size; those that give it use once, few, many or a size class.

v_gene: TRBV14; d_gene: NA; abundance: NA; len: 18; j_gene: TRBJ1-2; CDR3aa: CASSQDKVRVSPRDGYTF; CDR3nt: TGTGCCAGCAGCCAAGATAAGGTCAGGGTTTCCCCTAGGGATGGCTACACCTTC
v_gene: TRBV18; d_gene: NA; abundance: NA; len: 14; j_gene: TRBJ1-1; CDR3aa: CASSPGQMNTEAFF; CDR3nt: TGTGCCAGCTCACCGGGACAAATGAACACTGAAGCTTTCTTT
v_gene: TRBV7-8; d_gene: TRBD1; abundance: NA; len: 15; j_gene: TRBJ1-2; CDR3aa: CASSSLGQGADGYTF; CDR3nt: TGTGCCAGCAGCTCCCTCGGACAGGGGGCTGATGGCTACACCTTC
v_gene: TRBV29-1; d_gene: TRBD2; abundance: NA; len: 16; j_gene: TRBJ2-1; CDR3aa: CSIHGRPGLEYNEQFF; CDR3nt: TGCAGCATCCACGGGAGACCGGGACTAGAGTACAATGAGCAGTTCTTC
v_gene: TRBV5-1; d_gene: TRBD2; abundance: NA; len: 16; j_gene: TRBJ2-2; CDR3aa: CASSLGLAGAAGELFF; CDR3nt: TGCGCCAGCAGCTTGGGACTAGCGGGAGCAGCCGGGGAGCTGTTTTTT
v_gene: TRBV27; d_gene: TRBD1; abundance: NA; len: 15; j_gene: TRBJ2-1; CDR3aa: CASSNNRGLYNEQFF; CDR3nt: TGTGCCAGCAGTAACAACAGGGGGCTCTACAATGAGCAGTTCTTC
v_gene: TRBV20-1; d_gene: NA; abundance: NA; len: 11; j_gene: TRBJ2-7; CDR3aa: CSGSGAYEQYF; CDR3nt: TGCAGTGGGTCGGGGGCCTACGAGCAGTACTTC
v_gene: TRBV5-4; d_gene: TRBD2; abundance: NA; len: 16; j_gene: TRBJ2-7; CDR3aa: CASSLGGLAGTYEQYF; CDR3nt: TGTGCCAGCAGCTTGGGAGGACTAGCGGGCACCTACGAGCAGTACTTC
v_gene: TRBV19; d_gene: TRBD2; abundance: NA; len: 14; j_gene: TRBJ2-3; CDR3aa: CATGTSGISNTQYF; CDR3nt: TGTGCCACCGGGACTAGCGGGATTTCAAATACGCAGTATTTT
v_gene: TRBV4-2; d_gene: NA; abundance: NA; len: 18; j_gene: TRBJ1-1; CDR3aa: CASSQDFRGRPPNTEAFF; CDR3nt: TGTGCCAGCAGCCAAGATTTCAGGGGCAGGCCCCCGAACACTGAAGCTTTCTTT
v_gene: TRBV28; d_gene: NA; abundance: NA; len: 16; j_gene: TRBJ2-1; CDR3aa: CASSGGGLTSYNEQFF; CDR3nt: TGTGCCAGCAGTGGGGGCGGCCTCACTTCCTACAATGAGCAGTTCTTC
v_gene: TRBV5-1; d_gene: NA; abundance: NA; len: 14; j_gene: TRBJ2-1; CDR3aa: CASRAVHSYNEQFF; CDR3nt: TGCGCCAGCAGAGCGGTACACTCCTACAATGAGCAGTTCTTC
v_gene: TRBV7-8; d_gene: TRBD1; abundance: few; len: 14; j_gene: TRBJ1-3; CDR3aa: CASSPRGTGNTIYF; CDR3nt: TGTGCCAGCAGCCCCAGGGGGACGGGGAACACCATATATTTT
v_gene: TRBV6-4; d_gene: TRBD1; abundance: once; len: 15; j_gene: TRBJ2-1; CDR3aa: CASSAGTGGRYEQFF; CDR3nt: TGTGCCAGCAGTGCCGGGACAGGGGGCAGGTATGAGCAGTTCTTC
v_gene: TRBV5-4; d_gene: TRBD1; abundance: NA; len: 15; j_gene: TRBJ2-5; CDR3aa: CASSISGTGKETQYF; CDR3nt: TGTGCCAGCAGCATCTCCGGGACAGGGAAAGAGACCCAGTACTTC
v_gene: TRBV21-1; d_gene: NA; abundance: NA; len: 13; j_gene: TRBJ1-1; CDR3aa: CASSKGRGSEAFF; CDR3nt: TGTGCCAGCAGCAAAGGAAGGGGCTCTGAAGCTTTCTTT
v_gene: TRBV9; d_gene: NA; abundance: NA; len: 13; j_gene: TRBJ1-2; CDR3aa: CASSARRGGGYTF; CDR3nt: TGTGCCAGCAGCGCCCGGAGAGGAGGCGGCTACACCTTC
v_gene: TRBV14; d_gene: NA; abundance: NA; len: 13; j_gene: TRBJ1-2; CDR3aa: CASSRSYNYGYTF; CDR3nt: TGTGCCAGCAGTCGAAGCTATAACTATGGCTACACCTTC
v_gene: TRBV5-1; d_gene: TRBD2; abundance: NA; len: 14; j_gene: TRBJ2-7; CDR3aa: CASSLASGENEQYF; CDR3nt: TGCGCCAGCAGCTTGGCCAGCGGGGAGAACGAGCAGTACTTC
v_gene: TRBV11-3; d_gene: NA; abundance: NA; len: 15; j_gene: TRBJ1-1; CDR3aa: CASSLSGGSDTEAFF; CDR3nt: TGTGCCAGCAGCTTAAGTGGGGGCTCGGACACTGAAGCTTTCTTT
v_gene: TRBV5-1; d_gene: NA; abundance: NA; len: 16; j_gene: TRBJ2-7; CDR3aa: CASSLGPSQVGREQYF; CDR3nt: TGCGCCAGCAGCTTGGGCCCCTCACAGGTGGGGCGAGAGCAGTACTTC
v_gene: TRBV11-2; d_gene: TRBD2; abundance: NA; len: 16; j_gene: TRBJ2-7; CDR3aa: CASTLGRDYISYEQYF; CDR3nt: TGTGCCAGCACCTTAGGAAGGGACTACATCTCCTACGAGCAGTACTTC